The text below deals with one T cell receptor (beta chain). There is no known antigen for this receptor. Base qualities were left out, and no much larger clone turns up one base away. TCRbeta CDR3 regions were amplified from genomic DNA using the immunoSEQ Assay, a bias-controlled multiplex PCR. Per the authors' processing: The number of nucleated cells in each sample was estimated by amplification of reference gene primers within the assay. To quantify the absolute abundance of each unique TCRbeta CDR3 rearrangement, sequence reads were collapsed and filtered. Productive Simpson clonality was computed per sample as the square root of Simpson's diversity index over productive rearrangements. Held by TCRdb, this immuneACCESS table contains in-frame sequences only and omits some clones. Under half of the omission traces to an unresolved V gene where checked; the cause of the rest is unknown. The DNA was the basis for D and trimming; V, J and clone size are from that table. Recorded for this sample are about 290,000 clones; under 90% of them occurred a single time. The ten top clones hold 0.94% of the sample.

A second Seattle source provided samples from volunteer blood donors who had recovered from COVID-19. The collaborating institutions used their own protocols to collect whole blood in K2EDTA tubes. For TCRbeta analysis, collaborator samples were shipped as frozen whole blood, as isolated PBMCs, or as DNA extracted from either sample type. This sample is drawn from a study of blood T cell repertoires in COVID-19 (dated by TCRdb to 2018 to 2020). Describing the broader study: Samples covering the acute and convalescent phases of COVID-19 were provided by collaborators in the United States, Italy and Spain. The samples were drawn from the first 160 participants of the ongoing ImmuneRACE study and from roughly 1,300 subjects provided by 6 global collaborators. Where available, HLA class I and class II types were obtained from metadata supplied by the sample provider rather than from assay-based typing. Subjects who had been exposed to COVID-19, were actively infected with it, or had recovered from it provided the deeply sampled blood TCRbeta repertoires that made up the dataset. The repertoires were made available in a free public database intended to serve as a resource for research on the immune response to SARS-CoV-2. The material from the prospective study consisted of cDNA or gDNA derived from T cells, B-cell-depleted T cells, or PBMCs. Nearly every sample came with metadata listing a de-identified subject ID, COVID-19 status, age in years and sex.

General findings and caveats noted by the study authors: Clinical and demographic metadata were provided uncurated, with the amount varying by source and participant.

The sequence derives from a woman aged 40-49 years who had recovered from COVID-19. Sequencing was carried out using peripheral blood.

Here the CDR3 is given as CASSVGAGGPRETQYF. The DNA sequence is TGTGCCAGCAGCGTGGGCGCGGGAGGGCCTCGGGAGACCCAGTACTTC. The sequence is built from TRBV9 and TRBJ2-5; TRBD2 fits 9 bases in the junction. V loses 2 bases at its end and J loses 5 bases; junction bases beyond the gene matches: 10. Including the terminal cysteine and phenylalanine, the CDR3 comprises 16 residues. The DNA shown is the 48-base CDR3, in frame from base 1. In the germline V gene, CDR1 corresponds to SGDLS and CDR2 to YYNGEE.